These 28 T cell receptor beta chains originate from one sample sequenced in a study of post-analysis software for immune sequencing data. General study findings and limits: In patients, TRBV5-6, TRBV5-1 and TRBV20-1 belonged to five or six TRBV segments found more frequently than in controls.

Libraries were made from TCR beta cDNA, and they carried unique molecular identifiers. Each CDR3 protein is one row after TCRdb ran MiXCR on the PCR reads. The sample includes about 560,000 distinct CDR3 sequences, around 40% of them seen just once. Their target antigens are unknown. Sequences were obtained from blood. The receptors were gathered from a girl aged 5-17 years with multiple sclerosis.

With regard to this clonotype: At one of its ends the junction is not consistent with the germline gene, which may arise from a read error. This chain uses TRBV5-1 with TRBJ2-3; weak D call: TRBD2 (9 bases). Germline V gene sequence: CDR1 SGHRS, CDR2 YFSETQ. This CDR3 has 16 residues. CDR3 coding DNA: TGCGCCAGCAGCTTGAGGACAGGGACTAGCACAGACACGCAGTATTTT. It is translated as CASSLRTGTSTDTQYF.

This chain joins TRBV27 and TRBJ2-5, with D possibly being TRBD2 (5 bases). The CDR3 consists of 14 residues. Trimming stripped 6 bases from V and 2 bases from J, with 13 bases between. The germline V gene encodes CDR1 MNHEY and CDR2 SMNVEV (reference sequence). The CDR3 sequence: CASSCEGPQETQYF. CDR3 DNA: TGTGCCAGCAGCTGCGAGGGTCCTCAAGAGACCCAGTACTTC.

V usage is TRBV7-2 and J usage is TRBJ2-1, with 15 nucleotides matching TRBD2. The CDR3 extends over 16 amino acids. Germline assignment: CDR1 SGHTA and CDR2 FQGNSA. V shed 5 bases and J 10 bases; nucleotides not matched to a gene: 9. The CDR3 DNA is TGTGCCAGCAGCGCCGGACTAGCGGGGGGGGGACGGGAGCAGTTCTTC. Translated: CASSAGLAGGGREQFF.

This clonotype occurred a few times. The J gene is TRBJ2-5, the V gene TRBV2; 10 positions agree with TRBD1. CDR1 and CDR2 from the germline V gene are SNHLY and FYNNEI. V trimming: 6 bases; J trimming: 5 bases; junction bases outside the gene matches: 3. The CDR3 runs 13 residues. CDR3 protein: CASRTGGAETQYF. Here the CDR3 DNA reads TGTGCCAGCAGGACAGGGGGCGCGGAGACCCAGTACTTC.

The chain combines TRBV4-1 with TRBJ2-5, with D perhaps given as TRBD1 or TRBD2 (5 bases each). V dropped 4 bases and J dropped 4 bases, with 16 bases sitting between them. The CDR3 has 15 amino acids. Germline V lookup: CDR1 MGHRA, CDR2 YSYEKL. CDR3 amino acids: CASSPPERGRETQYF. CDR3 DNA: TGCGCCAGCAGCCCCCCAGAGAGGGGTCGAGAGACCCAGTACTTC.

The DNA for the CDR3 is TGCAGTGCCCTGAGATACCGGGACATAGGTAAAGAGCAGTACTTC. This gives the protein CSALRYRDIGKEQYF. The chain carries TRBV20-1 and TRBJ2-4, with D possibly TRBD1 on 6 matching bases. Germline-derived CDR1 and CDR2 are DFQATT and SNEGSKA (reference sequence). This CDR3 is 15 amino acids long. V lost 6 bases to trimming and J lost 13 bases, with 28 bases between them.

V gene TRBV5-1 combines with J gene TRBJ2-5; no clear D. V dropped 4 bases and J dropped 5 bases, with 12 bases sitting between them. The germline V gene has CDR1 SGHRS and CDR2 YFSETQ. The CDR3 contains 13 residues. Here the CDR3 reads CASSTLSRETQYF. The CDR3, as DNA: TGCGCCAGCAGCACCCTCTCTAGGGAGACCCAGTACTTC.

The chain joins TRBV2 to TRBJ2-3; D not resolved. Germline values: CDR1 SNHLY, CDR2 FYNNEI. CDR3 length: 14 residues. V was shortened by 5 bases and J by 4 bases, with 13 bases between the two germline ends. CDR3 amino acids: CASSKGPLSDTQYF. The CDR3 coding sequence is TGTGCCAGCAGTAAAGGTCCCCTCTCAGATACGCAGTATTTT. Complete variable domain (other parts from reference TRBV2 and TRBJ2-3): EPEVTQTPSHQVTQMGQEVILRCVPISNHLYFYWYRQILGQKVEFLVSFYNNEISEKSEIFDDQFSVERPDGSNFTLKIRSTKLEDSAMYFCASSKGPLSDTQYFGPGTRLTVL.

This clonotype was seen once. This chain joins TRBV12-3 or TRBV12-4 and TRBJ1-5; tentative D call: TRBD1 (6 bases). The CDR3 consists of 12 residues. V was clipped by 5 bases and J by 6 bases, with 8 bases between them. The CDR3 DNA reads TGTGCCAGCAGTACAGGGTTTCAGCCCCAGCATTTT. Encoded protein: CASSTGFQPQHF.

The genes are TRBV12-3 or TRBV12-4 and TRBJ2-7; D is tentatively TRBD1 or TRBD2 (6 bases each). CDR3 length: 13 amino acids. Trimming took off 6 bases at V and 5 bases at J, with 14 bases between the two ends. The CDR3 loop is CASSLQGGNEQYF. The CDR3 nucleotides are TGTGCCAGCAGCTTGCAAGGGGGGAACGAGCAGTACTTC.

The V call is TRBV12-3 or TRBV12-4, the J call TRBJ1-5; D uncertain. The CDR3 is made up of 16 amino acids. The V end was cut by 2 bases, the J end by 1 base, with 12 bases between. CDR3 bases: TGTGCCAGCAGTTTATTTGGCGGGAGGAGCAATCAGCCCCAGCATTTT. This sequence encodes CASSLFGGRSNQPQHF.

In its sample, this clonotype was seen a few times. The chain recombines TRBV27 with TRBJ2-1; D is unclear. The CDR3 is 15 amino acids. Trimming took 0 bases from V and 0 from J, leaving 6 bases between them. Germline-derived CDR1 and CDR2 are MNHEY and SMNVEV (reference sequence). CDR3 nucleotide sequence: TGTGCCAGCAGTTTATCGGTGAGCTCCTACAATGAGCAGTTCTTC. This sequence encodes CASSLSVSSYNEQFF.

The V and J genes are TRBV20-1 and TRBJ2-1, with 10 nucleotides matching TRBD2. V was clipped by 6 bases and J by 8 bases; unmatched bases: 10. Germline assignment: CDR1 DFQATT and CDR2 SNEGSKA (reference sequence). CDR3 length equals 14 residues. The CDR3: CSALVSGRIDEQFF. CDR3 DNA: TGCAGTGCCCTGGTTAGCGGGAGGATAGATGAGCAGTTCTTC.

The J gene is TRBJ2-7, the V gene TRBV20-1; TRBD1 aligns across 10 bases. This CDR3 spans 14 amino acids. Germline V CDR1 and CDR2: DFQATT, SNEGSKA (reference sequence). V shed 2 bases, J shed 6 bases, and the junction held 7 bases outside the gene matches. For the CDR3, the DNA is TGCAGTGCTAGAACCGGGACAGGGGACGCCGAGCAGTACTTC. Translated: CSARTGTGDAEQYF.

This sequence joins TRBV5-4 and TRBJ2-1; D is ambiguous. This CDR3 comprises 11 residues. Trimming shortened V by 4 bases and J by 8 bases, and 7 bases separated the two germline ends. Looked up from germline, CDR1 is SGHNT and CDR2 is YYREEE (reference sequence). CDR3 sequence reads: CASSQHDEQFF. The CDR3 DNA reads as TGTGCCAGCAGCCAACACGATGAGCAGTTCTTC.

The chain employs TRBV10-2 and TRBJ1-4, with TRBD1 identical over 7 bases. There are 19 residues in the CDR3. Germline V gives CDR1 WSHSY, CDR2 SAAADI. With 9 bases clipped from V and 7 bases from J, the junction kept 26 bases outside the gene matches. CDR3: CASSVVTGSHKGGAEKLFF. The DNA of the CDR3 is TGCGCCAGTTCCGTCGTGACCGGGAGCCACAAAGGGGGCGCTGAAAAACTGTTTTTT.

This clonotype was seen a few times. V and J are TRBV6-5 and TRBJ2-4; 8 bases fit TRBD2. CDR1 and CDR2 (germline): MNHEY, SVGAGI. This CDR3 has 13 amino acids. V lost 2 bases to trimming and J lost 13 bases; unmatched junction nucleotides: 7. Here the CDR3 reads CASSYAGGHGQYF. CDR3 DNA sequence: TGTGCCAGCAGTTACGCGGGAGGCCACGGACAGTACTTC.

This chain links TRBV7-9 with TRBJ2-2; D is undetermined. CDR3 length: 14 residues. Germline V lookup: CDR1 SEHNR, CDR2 FQNEAQ (reference sequence). The V gene lost 7 bases and the J gene lost 6 bases, with 15 bases spanning the gap. For the CDR3, the DNA is TGTGCCAGCACTAGGCCTAGTATCGCCGGGGAGCTGTTTTTT. This codes for CASTRPSIAGELFF. The full variable domain, with the rest looked up from reference TRBV7-9 and TRBJ2-2, is DTGVSQNPRHKITKRGQNVTFRCDPISEHNRLYWYRQTLGQGPEFLTYFQNEAQLEKSRLLSDRFSAERPKGSFSTLEIQRTEQGDSAMYLCASTRPSIAGELFFGEGSRLTVL.

The V and J genes are TRBV20-1 and TRBJ2-3; 11 positions agree with TRBD2. CDR1 is DFQATT, CDR2 SNEGSKA, per germline (reference sequence). V gave up 1 base and J gave up 6 bases; unmatched junction bases: 9. The CDR3 extends over 16 amino acids. The CDR3 here is CSARAPRLAGSDTQYF. CDR3 nucleotide sequence: TGCAGTGCTAGAGCTCCAAGACTAGCGGGGTCGGATACGCAGTATTTT.

The V call is TRBV7-9, the J call TRBJ1-4; D unresolved. Deletions cut 0 bases from V and 8 bases from J, with 13 bases between. Germline assignment: CDR1 SEHNR and CDR2 FQNEAQ (reference sequence). The CDR3 runs 15 residues. This CDR3 is CASSLAFGYDEKLFF. In DNA, the CDR3 is TGTGCCAGCAGCTTAGCTTTCGGATACGACGAAAAACTGTTTTTT.

The rearrangement uses TRBV20-1 and TRBJ2-5; a possible D gene is TRBD2 (5 bases). With 5 bases removed from V and 7 bases from J, the gap between germline ends came to 17 bases. This CDR3 comprises 13 residues. The germline gives CDR1 DFQATT, CDR2 SNEGSKA (reference sequence). CDR3 bases: TGCAGTGCTCAAAGGACGGCGAGCGGGACCCAGTACTTC. Residues: CSAQRTASGTQYF.

A remark on this clonotype: Sequence at one end of the junction differs from germline and may be a read error. The V gene is TRBV4-1, the J gene TRBJ1-2, with 9 bases aligning to TRBD1. The CDR3 length is 16 residues. CDR1 is MGHRA, CDR2 YSYEKL, per germline. The CDR3 is CASSQGLDRGKYGYTF. CDR3 in DNA: TGCGCTAGCAGCCAAGGGTTGGACAGGGGAAAATATGGCTACACCTTC.

This clonotype turned up a few times. The J gene is TRBJ2-1, the V gene TRBV10-3; TRBD2 is a possible D gene (5 bases). With 3 bases removed from V and 0 bases from J, the gap between germline ends came to 9 bases. The CDR3 contains 15 residues. CDR1 is ENHRY, CDR2 SYGVKD, per germline. The CDR3 DNA reads TGTGCCATCAGTGAACCCACTAGCTCCTACAATGAGCAGTTCTTC. This sequence encodes CAISEPTSSYNEQFF.

The chain links TRBV27 to TRBJ1-1; 8 bases align to TRBD1. Unmatched junction bases numbered 12, after V lost 6 bases and J lost 6 bases. CDR3 length: 15 amino acids. The germline gives CDR1 MNHEY, CDR2 SMNVEV (reference sequence). The CDR3 is CASRPTGVRAPEAFF. DNA for the CDR3: TGTGCCAGCAGACCGACAGGGGTGCGGGCCCCTGAAGCTTTCTTT.

V is TRBV12-3 or TRBV12-4 and J is TRBJ2-7; D is perhaps TRBD2 (5 bases). V lost 6 bases to trimming and J lost 1 base, with 13 bases between them. This CDR3 contains 14 residues. DNA of the CDR3: TGTGCCAGCAGGGCTAGCAGCCGATCCTACGAGCAGTACTTC. This gives the protein CASRASSRSYEQYF.

The CDR3 here is CASSQAGGTEQFF. In DNA form, the CDR3 reads TGTGCCAGCAGCCAGGCGGGGGGTACTGAGCAGTTCTTC. The chain recombines TRBV7-9 with TRBJ2-1; 8 bases map to TRBD2. J was trimmed by 9 bases and V by 5 bases; bases with no gene match: 6. From germline, CDR1 is SEHNR and CDR2 FQNEAQ (reference sequence). The CDR3 covers 13 residues.

The genes are TRBV11-2 and TRBJ1-2; TRBD1 aligns across 10 bases. The CDR3 totals 15 residues. Germline values: CDR1 SGHAT, CDR2 FQNNGV. Trimming took 6 bases from V and 3 from J; bases not matched to a gene: 7. CDR3 DNA: TGTGCCAGCAGGCAGGGGACAGGGGAAGACTATGGCTACACCTTC. Translating gives CASRQGTGEDYGYTF.

V usage is TRBV10-3 and J usage is TRBJ2-3; 7 bases are a match to TRBD1. With 2 bases clipped from V and 4 bases from J, the junction kept 3 bases outside the gene matches. The CDR3 consists of 14 residues. Germline V gene sequence: CDR1 ENHRY, CDR2 SYGVKD. The DNA for the CDR3 is TGTGCCATCAGTGAGCCTACAGGGGCAGATACGCAGTATTTT. This codes for CAISEPTGADTQYF.